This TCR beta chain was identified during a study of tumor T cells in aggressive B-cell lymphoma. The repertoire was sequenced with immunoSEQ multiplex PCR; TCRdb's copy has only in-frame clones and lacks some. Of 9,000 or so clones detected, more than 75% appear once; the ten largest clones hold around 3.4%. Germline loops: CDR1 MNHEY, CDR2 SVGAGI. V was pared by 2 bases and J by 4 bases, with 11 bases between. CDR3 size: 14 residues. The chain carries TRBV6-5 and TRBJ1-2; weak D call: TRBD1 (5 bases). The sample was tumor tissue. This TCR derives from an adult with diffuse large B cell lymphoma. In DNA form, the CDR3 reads TGTGCCAGCAGTTACACAGGAGTTAGCTATGGCTACACCTTC. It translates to CASSYTGVSYGYTF.